Sequencing of this T cell receptor beta chain was carried out in a study of T cell changes during pregnancy in multiple sclerosis. Method: immunoSEQ multiplex PCR; TCRdb's copy keeps in-frame clones and lacks some. The sample comprises fewer than 65,000 clones, over 80% of which are singletons, and roughly 10% rests with the top ten. CDR3 size: 14 residues. The germline gives CDR1 SGDLS, CDR2 YYNGEE. Trimming took off 0 bases at V and 1 base at J, with 7 bases between the two ends. This chain uses TRBV9 with TRBJ1-1; D might be TRBD1 (6 bases). Sample: CD8+ T cells from peripheral blood mononuclear cells, taken after pregnancy. The receptor was isolated from a female donor with multiple sclerosis, enrolled in a pregnancy study. The CDR3 loop is CASSVEGENTEAFF. For the CDR3, the DNA is TGTGCCAGCAGCGTAGAGGGGGAGAACACTGAAGCTTTCTTT. Supplemented by reference TRBV9 and TRBJ1-1, the full variable domain reads DSGVTQTPKHLITATGQRVTLRCSPRSGDLSVYWYQQSLDQGLQFLIQYYNGEERAKGNILERFSAQQFPDLHSELNLSSLELGDSALYFCASSVEGENTEAFFGQGTRLTVV.